These 9 T cell receptor beta chains share one sample of origin, sequenced in a study of cytomegalovirus exposure and HLA in healthy donors. The PCR had 60 Vbeta and 13 Jbeta primers. Method: immunoSEQ multiplex PCR; TCRdb's copy keeps in-frame clones and lacks some. The sample lists about 63,000 clones, roughly 70% seen once, with around a quarter in the top ten. Sequencing was done on a sample of PBMCs. The source of these receptors is a man aged 50 or older in good health and CMV-seropositive.

The CDR3 sequence is CASSQDNPVAGQGLTKTHYEQYF. CDR3 nucleotide sequence: TGTGCCAGCAGCCAAGATAATCCGGTCGCCGGACAGGGCCTGACAAAAACACACTACGAGCAGTACTTC. This chain links TRBV14 with TRBJ2-7; TRBD1 aligns across 8 bases. Per germline, CDR1 SGHDN and CDR2 FVKESK. V lost 0 bases, J lost 3 bases, and 28 bases stayed unmatched. The length of the CDR3 is 23 residues.

V usage is TRBV15 and J usage is TRBJ1-1, with D unresolved. V dropped 2 bases and J dropped 0 bases, with 4 bases sitting between them. The CDR3 spans 13 residues. Per the germline V gene, CDR1 is LNHNV and CDR2 is YYDKDF (reference sequence). The CDR3 loop is CATSRQMNTEAFF. Written as DNA, the CDR3 is TGTGCCACCAGCAGACAGATGAACACTGAAGCTTTCTTT.

The chain joins TRBV29-1 to TRBJ1-5; 8 positions match TRBD1. The CDR3 has 15 residues. Germline V CDR1 and CDR2: SQVTM, ANQGSEA. V gave up 7 bases and J gave up 1 base; unmatched junction bases: 9. The DNA for the CDR3 is TGCAGCGATGGAGGACAGGGCGGGAGCAATCAGCCCCAGCATTTT. Translation gives CSDGGQGGSNQPQHF.

The chain is built from TRBV5-6 and TRBJ2-1; 12 bases match TRBD1. The CDR3 contains 18 residues. After removal of 1 base from V and 8 bases from J, the junction contained 13 bases not matched to a gene. Germline V gene data show CDR1 as SGHDT and CDR2 as YYEEEE. The CDR3 here is CASSLLGQGAGAYDEQFF. The CDR3 nucleotides are TGTGCCAGCAGCTTGTTGGGACAGGGGGCAGGGGCTTACGATGAGCAGTTCTTC.

The chain couples TRBV14 to TRBJ1-2; TRBD1 matches at 8 bases. CDR1 is SGHDN and CDR2 is FVKESK in the germline V gene. The V gene end was trimmed by 1 base and the J gene end by 7 bases; junction bases not matched to a gene: 2. This CDR3 has 13 amino acids. The DNA for the CDR3 is TGTGCCAGCAGCCAAGCAGGGGGCCCTGGCTACACCTTC. This translates into CASSQAGGPGYTF.

A single count supports this clone. The genes are TRBV30 and TRBJ1-6, with D tentatively TRBD1 (6 bases). V dropped 4 bases and J dropped 9 bases, with 22 bases sitting between them. CDR1 and CDR2 from the germline V gene are GTSNPN and SVGIG (reference sequence). The CDR3 extends over 16 amino acids. The CDR3 DNA is TGTGCCTGGAATCTCAGCGGGGGGCGACTTGGTTCACCCCTCCACTTT. It is translated as CAWNLSGGRLGSPLHF.

This rearrangement joins TRBV7-9 to TRBJ2-7; possible D gene TRBD1, 6 bases. V was trimmed by 1 base and J by 4 bases, leaving 14 bases between them. Looked up from germline, CDR1 is SEHNR and CDR2 is FQNEAQ (reference sequence). The CDR3 has 15 amino acids. CDR3 amino acids: CASSLEGRGLYEQYF. The CDR3 region has the DNA TGTGCCAGCAGCTTAGAGGGCAGGGGATTGTACGAGCAGTACTTC.

This clone was observed a few times. The DNA of the CDR3 is TGTGCCAGCAGCTTGTCCAGGAAAGAGACCCAGTACTTC. Translated, it gives CASSLSRKETQYF. The V and J genes are TRBV7-6 and TRBJ2-5; D remains ambiguous. Between the trimmed V and J ends, which lost 3 bases and 3 bases, there was a span of 8 bases. The germline CDR1 and CDR2 sequences are SGHVS and FNYEAQ. This CDR3 comprises 13 residues.

This clone was picked up a small number of times. The chain is built from TRBV13 and TRBJ1-4, with D possibly TRBD1 on 6 matching bases. V gave up 4 bases and J gave up 2 bases, with 11 bases separating them. The CDR3 contains 15 residues. Per germline, CDR1 PRHDT and CDR2 FYEKMQ (reference sequence). The CDR3 loop is CASSSYRDTNEKLFF. The CDR3 nucleotides read TGTGCCAGCAGCTCCTACAGGGATACTAATGAAAAACTGTTTTTT. Using reference TRBV13 and TRBJ1-4 for the parts outside the CDR3, the full variable domain is AAGVIQSPRHLIKEKRETATLKCYPIPRHDTVYWYQQGPGQDPQFLISFYEKMQSDKGSIPDRFSAQQFSDYHSELNMSSLELGDSALYFCASSSYRDTNEKLFFGSGTQLSVL.